The rows below give T cell receptor beta chains drawn from one sample of a study of beta chain features in type 1 diabetes. Some clones are missing from TCRdb's copy, which holds only in-frame ones; the method was immunoSEQ multiplex PCR. The table records approximately 170,000 clones, around 63% of them present only once. Sequencing was done on a sample of naive CD4+ T cells from blood. Receptor source: a man under 40 with type 1 diabetes. Each CDR3 is given with its conserved first and last residue. Each record gives: V gene, J gene, clone size, D gene, CDR3 DNA, CDR3 protein. D genes are given only for firm matches. The size entry is marked missing in some rows and otherwise reads once, few, many or a size class.

TRBV5-1	TRBJ2-3	-	TRBD2	TGCGCCAGCAGCTGGGTCGGGACTAGGTTTGCAGATACGCAGTATTTT	CASSWVGTRFADTQYF
TRBV11-2	TRBJ2-3	few	-	TGTGCCAGCAGCTTAGCAGGCACAGATACGCAGTATTTT	CASSLAGTDTQYF
TRBV30	TRBJ1-1	-	-	TGTGCCTGGAATGCGGACACTGAAGCTTTCTTT	CAWNADTEAFF
TRBV18	TRBJ2-5	-	-	TGTGCCAGCTCACCTAGCGCAGAGACCCAGTACTTC	CASSPSAETQYF
TRBV5-4	TRBJ2-3	-	-	TGTGCCAGCAGCTTGGACGGTCCTAGCACAGATACGCAGTATTTT	CASSLDGPSTDTQYF
TRBV14	TRBJ2-2	-	-	TGTGCCAGCAGATACCTCGCGAACACCGGGGAGCTGTTTTTT	CASRYLANTGELFF
TRBV14	TRBJ1-6	-	-	TGTGCCAGCAGCCAAGTTCTGGGAATAAGTTCACCCCTCCACTTT	CASSQVLGISSPLHF
TRBV29-1	TRBJ2-4	-	TRBD2	TGCAGCGTCACGGGGGGGTTGAACATTCAGTACTTC	CSVTGGLNIQYF
TRBV30	TRBJ2-3	-	-	TGTGCCTGGAGTGCAGACTCTAATACGCAGTATTTT	CAWSADSNTQYF
TRBV29-1	TRBJ1-3	-	-	TGCAGCGTTGTGGCCAGATCTGGAAACACCATATATTTT	CSVVARSGNTIYF